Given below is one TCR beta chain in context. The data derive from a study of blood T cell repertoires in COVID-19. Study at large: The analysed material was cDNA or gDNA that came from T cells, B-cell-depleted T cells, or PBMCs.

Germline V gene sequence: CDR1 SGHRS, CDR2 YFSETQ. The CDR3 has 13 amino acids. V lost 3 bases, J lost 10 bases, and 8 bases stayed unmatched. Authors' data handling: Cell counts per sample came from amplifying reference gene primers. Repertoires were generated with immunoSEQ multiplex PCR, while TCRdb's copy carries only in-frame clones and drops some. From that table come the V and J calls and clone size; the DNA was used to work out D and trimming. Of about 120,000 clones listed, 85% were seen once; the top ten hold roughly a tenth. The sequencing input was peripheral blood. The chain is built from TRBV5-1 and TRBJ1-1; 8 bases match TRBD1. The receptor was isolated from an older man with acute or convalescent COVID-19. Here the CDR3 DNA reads TGCGCCAGCAGCTCCGACCGTCAGGGGGCAGCTTTCTTT. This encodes CASSSDRQGAAFF. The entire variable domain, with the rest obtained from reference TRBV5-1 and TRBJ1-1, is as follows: KAGVTQTPRYLIKTRGQQVTLSCSPISGHRSVSWYQQTPGQGLQFLFEYFSETQRNKGNFPGRFSGRQFSNSRSEMNVSTLELGDSALYLCASSSDRQGAAFFGQGTRLTVV.